This T cell receptor (beta chain) was sequenced during a study of identical twins. Overall study findings and caveats: Insertions were reduced in abundant cord blood beta clonotypes but not in memory repertoires.

TCRdb re-called the 5' RACE reads through MiXCR, storing one row per CDR3 protein. This table has some 1,600,000 distinct CDR3 sequences, around 29% appearing once. Turning to this clonotype: Its cognate antigen is unknown.

There are 16 residues in the CDR3. V lost 2 bases and J lost 0, with 11 bases in between. Germline V gene data show CDR1 as MNHNY and CDR2 as SVGAGI (reference sequence). The receptor was derived from a newborn girl in good health. Material for sequencing was cord blood. The V call is TRBV6-6, the J call TRBJ1-5; tentative D call: TRBD1 (5 bases). CDR3 sequence: CASSYTRQSSNQPQHF. DNA of the CDR3: TGTGCCAGCAGTTACACCCGACAGTCTAGCAATCAGCCCCAGCATTTT.